Listed here is a single T cell receptor beta chain. The J segment lost 0 bases and the V segment lost 8 bases, leaving 4 bases of the junction unmatched. CDR1 and CDR2 (germline): LNHDA, SQIVND (reference sequence). This CDR3 has 15 amino acids. In the original workflow: Amplification from reference gene primers served as the basis for estimated nucleated cell counts. Data came from immunoSEQ multiplex PCR; TCRdb stores just in-frame clones and leaves some out. V and J calls plus clone size are reproduced from that table; the DNA served to infer D and trimming. The profile covers about 100,000 clones, with roughly 92% appearing a single time and around 6% taken by the ten largest. The data derive from a study of blood T cell repertoires in COVID-19.

The specimen sequenced was peripheral blood. The V call is TRBV19, the J call TRBJ1-3; 10 bases map to TRBD1. The sequence was obtained from a man between 65 and 80 years old with acute or convalescent COVID-19. In DNA form, the CDR3 reads TGTGCCAGTGCGGACAGGGGGACCTCTGGAAACACCATATATTTT. This codes for CASADRGTSGNTIYF. The whole variable domain, remainder taken from reference TRBV19 and TRBJ1-3, is DGGITQSPKYLFRKEGQNVTLSCEQNLNHDAMYWYRQDPGQGLRLIYYSQIVNDFQKGDIAEGYSVSREKKESFPLTVTSAQKNPTAFYLCASADRGTSGNTIYFGEGSWLTVV.